Listed below are T cell receptor beta chains from one sample, sequenced in a study of cytomegalovirus exposure and HLA in healthy donors. Using immunoSEQ multiplex PCR, the repertoire was profiled, and TCRdb retains in-frame clones only, with some absent. The table includes approximately 120,000 clones, about 96% detected once. The sample consisted of PBMCs. The receptors were sampled from a man younger than 30 in good health and CMV-seronegative. Each CDR3 is given with its conserved first and last residue. A D gene is named only where the DNA matches it firmly. Size is omitted from some rows. Given values are once, few, many or a class for expanded clones.

. | TRBJ1-4 | TRBV28 | . | CASSPQGVRNEKLFF | TGTGCCAGCAGCCCACAGGGTGTCCGGAATGAAAAACTGTTTTTT
TRBD1 | TRBJ2-5 | TRBV28 | . | CASSLQRGWDRGETQYF | TGTGCCAGCAGTTTACAGCGGGGATGGGACAGGGGGGAGACCCAGTACTTC
TRBD1 | TRBJ1-1 | TRBV10-2 | . | CASSSDRVSFTEAFF | TGCGCCAGCAGTAGTGACAGGGTTAGTTTCACTGAAGCTTTCTTT
TRBD1 | TRBJ2-2 | TRBV11-2 | . | CASSLGDREYTGELFF | TGTGCCAGCAGCTTAGGAGACAGGGAATATACCGGGGAGCTGTTTTTT
TRBD1 | TRBJ1-5 | TRBV15 | . | CATSNDRVNQPQHF | TGTGCCACCAGTAATGACAGGGTCAATCAGCCCCAGCATTTT
. | TRBJ1-2 | TRBV27 | . | CASRYVGANYGYTF | TGTGCCAGCCGTTATGTGGGGGCAAACTATGGCTACACCTTC
. | TRBJ2-7 | TRBV20-1 | . | CSASDSYEQYF | TGCAGTGCTTCAGACTCCTACGAGCAGTACTTC
TRBD1 | TRBJ2-5 | TRBV19 | . | CASSTQGEETQYF | TGTGCCAGTAGTACGCAGGGGGAAGAGACCCAGTACTTC
TRBD2 | TRBJ2-7 | TRBV5-1 | once | CASSPTSGNEQYF | TGCGCCAGCAGCCCGACTAGCGGGAATGAGCAGTACTTC
TRBD1 | TRBJ1-5 | TRBV23-1 | . | CASSQRTGQPQHF | TGCGCCAGCAGTCAGAGGACAGGACAGCCCCAGCATTTT
TRBD2 | TRBJ2-4 | TRBV6-1 | once | CASSEAGGTTLAKNIQYF | TGTGCCAGCAGTGAGGCCGGGGGGACTACACTAGCCAAAAACATTCAGTACTTC
TRBD1 | TRBJ1-2 | TRBV14 | . | CASSQERQGVRGYTF | TGTGCCAGCAGCCAAGAGAGACAGGGGGTGCGGGGCTACACCTTC
TRBD2 | TRBJ2-1 | TRBV14 | . | CASSQVSGLAGTKFF | TGTGCCAGCAGCCAAGTCTCAGGACTAGCGGGAACCAAGTTCTTC
TRBD2 | TRBJ2-2 | TRBV6-5 | once | CASSITSGNTGELFF | TGTGCCAGCAGCATCACTAGCGGGAACACCGGGGAGCTGTTTTTT
TRBD1 | TRBJ2-5 | TRBV12-5 | . | CASAWGTGLPGETQYF | TGTGCTAGTGCCTGGGGGACAGGGCTCCCGGGGGAGACCCAGTACTTC
TRBD1 | TRBJ1-5 | TRBV10-3 | once | CATRDRRQDTSNQPQHF | TGTGCCACCCGGGACAGGCGACAAGACACCAGCAATCAGCCCCAGCATTTT
. | TRBJ2-7 | TRBV29-1 | . | CSARLRGTGGPEQYF | TGCAGCGCCCGCTTGCGCGGGACGGGTGGGCCCGAGCAGTACTTC